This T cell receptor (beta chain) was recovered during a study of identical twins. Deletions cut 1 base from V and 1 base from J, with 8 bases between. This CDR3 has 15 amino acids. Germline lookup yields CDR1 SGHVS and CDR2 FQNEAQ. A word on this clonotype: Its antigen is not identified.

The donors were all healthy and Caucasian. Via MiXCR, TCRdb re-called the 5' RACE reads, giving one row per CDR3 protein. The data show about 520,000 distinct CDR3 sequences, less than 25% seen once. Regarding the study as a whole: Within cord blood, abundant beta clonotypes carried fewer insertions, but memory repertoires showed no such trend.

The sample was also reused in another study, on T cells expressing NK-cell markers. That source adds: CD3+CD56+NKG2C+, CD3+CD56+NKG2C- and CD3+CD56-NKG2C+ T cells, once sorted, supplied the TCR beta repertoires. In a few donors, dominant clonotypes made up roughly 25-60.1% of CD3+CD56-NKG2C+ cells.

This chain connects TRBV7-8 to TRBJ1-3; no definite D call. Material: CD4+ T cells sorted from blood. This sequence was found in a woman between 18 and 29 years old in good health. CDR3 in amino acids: CASSLVGRSGNTIYF. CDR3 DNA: TGTGCCAGCAGCTTAGTAGGGAGGTCTGGAAACACCATATATTTT.